This T cell receptor beta chain originates from a study of a mutant IDH1 vaccine in newly diagnosed glioma (dated by TCRdb to the early 2020s). With respect to the entire study: Across visits V03 through V10, patients got a total of eight vaccinations, given in weeks 1, 3, 5, 7, 11, 15, 19 and 23. Vaccination was initiated 4-6 weeks after radiotherapy alone, or concurrently with temozolomide cycles in the chemotherapy-containing groups. Of the 25 to 35 patients who were treated, approximately 60% were male and roughly 38% were female, and the mean age was about 40 years. Prior to enrollment, patients had been given standard therapy consisting of radiotherapy alone, temozolomide alone, or radiochemotherapy with temozolomide, with the combination given to most patients. Six visits were used for peripheral blood collection: V03 (baseline), V05, V07, V10, V12 and V13. Longitudinal TCRB deep sequencing was done for about two dozen treated patients, wherever samples were available for exploratory analyses.

The paper as a whole reports these results and caveats: Immune responses induced by the vaccine were seen in about 93% of patients across multiple MHC alleles. Pseudoprogression appeared unrelated to alterations in the top peripheral T cell clonotypes detected by TCRB sequencing. Availability determined which PBMC samples were chosen for TCRB deep sequencing. The authors stated that sample limitations prevented analyses of patient blood samples from being reproduced.

Note on this clone: The clone's antigen remains unknown. No quality values exist for individual bases; no much larger clone is one base distant.

CDR1 and CDR2 (SGHRS, YFSETQ) derive from the germline V gene. Relative to germline, V is 2 bases shorter and J is 4 bases shorter, with 15 bases between their ends. Spanning cysteine to phenylalanine, the CDR3 consists of 16 amino acids. Solely the CDR3 DNA is kept, with 48 bases framed from the first base. Preparation of the library involved the immunoSEQ multiplex PCR assay. The hsTCRB Kit was used according to the manufacturer's protocol to amplify rearranged TCR beta chain sequences. TCRB libraries were sequenced on an Illumina MiSeq. As for the authors' bioinformatics: Demultiplexing, trimming and gene mapping were performed with the kit vendor's proprietary platform. TCRdb re-hosts the immuneACCESS table, in-frame sequences only. Its copies lack some clones; in the studies checked, an unresolved V gene accounts for under half of them, and the cause for the rest is not known. V, J and clone size are those of that table, while D and trimming were read from the DNA. This sample comprises 110,000 or so clones, almost 90% of them detected only once. The ten largest clones take up 0.55% to 0.7% of the sample.

The time point label here, explained by the study, means: week 11, during vaccination. Each vaccine dose was 300 ug of a 20-mer mutant IDH1 peptide in Montanide, given subcutaneously with topical imiquimod. Newly diagnosed WHO grade 3 or 4 IDH1-mutant astrocytomas showing loss of nuclear ATRX were present in the donors. The samples were drawn from NOA16, a multicentre, single-arm, open-label phase I trial in Germany that tested a mutant IDH1 peptide vaccine in humans for the first time. Genomic DNA for TCRB sequencing was isolated from EDTA blood with the DNeasy Blood and Tissue Kit. Sequencing was performed on PBMCs, taken from a glioma patient whose treatment included an IDH1 peptide vaccine. Recombination joined TRBV5-1 with TRBJ1-4; TRBD1 is perhaps the D gene, given 6 matching bases. This receptor was taken from a woman in her fifties or sixties with glioma. The base sequence is TGCGCCAGCAGCTTCCAGGGGAAGGTGGATAATGAAAAACTGTTTTTT. Protein translation: CASSFQGKVDNEKLFF.